This T cell receptor (beta chain) is drawn from a study of cytomegalovirus exposure and HLA in healthy donors. Study-level results: There were several of the most significant clusters that appeared linked to common viral pathogens in a later analysis. Later, an analysis showed that TCR beta chains associated with HLA were more clonally expanded than others that were equally common.

CDR1 and CDR2 from the germline V gene are MNHNS and SASEGT. Trimming at V came to 4 bases and at J to 8 bases, leaving 4 bases not matched to a gene. The CDR3 has 13 amino acids. The PCR contained 60 Vbeta and 13 Jbeta primers. This table comes from immunoSEQ multiplex PCR, and its TCRdb copy is limited to in-frame clones, with some not included. The data show about 98,000 clones, about 81% seen once. As to this clone: Its antigen is unidentified.

The sample was PBMCs. This chain connects TRBV6-1 to TRBJ2-1; 8 nucleotides line up with TRBD1. The sequence was obtained from a man aged 35 to 55 in good health and CMV-seronegative. The CDR3 sequence is CASSGRDRHEQFF. The CDR3 DNA reads TGTGCCAGCAGTGGGCGGGACAGGCATGAGCAGTTCTTC.